This entry features one T cell receptor (beta chain) sequence. No antigen is known for it. The CDR3 consists of 14 residues. Germline CDR1 is SGDLS and CDR2 is YYNGEE. The data stem from a study of CXCR3-negative and CXCR3-positive naive CD8 T cells. Study-level results: Comparison of naive CXCR3-negative and CXCR3-positive cells revealed similar TRBV-TRBJ usage, while memory cells differed. From TRB CDR3 properties, TCR strength was inferred; surface CD5 did not differ between naive subsets. Naive cells positive for CXCR3 carried more hydrophobic TRB CDR3s than CXCR3-negative ones.

The method, 5' RACE with UMI labels, was used to prepare the TRB cDNA libraries. TCRdb re-called the 5' RACE reads; one entry per CDR3 protein, DNA not given. The listing records tens of thousands of distinct CDR3 sequences. Naive CD8+ T cells had a CD45RO-CCR7+CD27+CD95- phenotype. The source of this sequence is a human donor in good health. Some clones in this sample may be carry-over from other donors' samples. Sample: naive CXCR3+ CD8+ T cells from blood. The sample's subset: CD45RO-CCR7+CD27+CD95- naive CD8+ T cells expressing CXCR3 (TNR3+). The V call is TRBV9, the J call TRBJ2-7; there is no DNA to check the TCRdb D call of TRBD1. This CDR3 reads CASSVGLRGPEQYF.